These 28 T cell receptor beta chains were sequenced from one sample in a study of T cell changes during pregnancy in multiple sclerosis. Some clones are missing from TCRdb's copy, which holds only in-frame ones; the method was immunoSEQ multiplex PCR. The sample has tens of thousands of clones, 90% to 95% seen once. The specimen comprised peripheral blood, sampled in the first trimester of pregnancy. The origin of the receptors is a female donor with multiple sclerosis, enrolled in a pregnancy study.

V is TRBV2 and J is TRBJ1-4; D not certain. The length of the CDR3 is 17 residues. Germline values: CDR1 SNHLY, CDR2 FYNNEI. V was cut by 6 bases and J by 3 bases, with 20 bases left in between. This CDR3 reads CASRSELPSLPNEKLFF. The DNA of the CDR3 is TGTGCCAGCAGGAGTGAACTCCCTTCCCTTCCTAATGAAAAACTGTTTTTT. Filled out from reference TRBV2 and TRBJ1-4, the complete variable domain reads EPEVTQTPSHQVTQMGQEVILRCVPISNHLYFYWYRQILGQKVEFLVSFYNNEISEKSEIFDDQFSVERPDGSNFTLKIRSTKLEDSAMYFCASRSELPSLPNEKLFFGSGTQLSVL.

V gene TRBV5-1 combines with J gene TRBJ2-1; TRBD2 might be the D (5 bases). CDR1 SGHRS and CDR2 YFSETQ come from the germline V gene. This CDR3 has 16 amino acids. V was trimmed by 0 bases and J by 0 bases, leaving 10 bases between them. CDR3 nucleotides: TGCGCCAGCAGCTTGGCACCGGGGAGCTCCTACAATGAGCAGTTCTTC. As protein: CASSLAPGSSYNEQFF.

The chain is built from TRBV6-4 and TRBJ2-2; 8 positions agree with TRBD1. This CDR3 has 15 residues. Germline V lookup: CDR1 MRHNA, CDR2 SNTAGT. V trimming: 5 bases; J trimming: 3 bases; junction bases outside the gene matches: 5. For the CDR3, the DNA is TGTGCCAGCAGTCGACAGGGGATTGACACCGGGGAGCTGTTTTTT. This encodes CASSRQGIDTGELFF.

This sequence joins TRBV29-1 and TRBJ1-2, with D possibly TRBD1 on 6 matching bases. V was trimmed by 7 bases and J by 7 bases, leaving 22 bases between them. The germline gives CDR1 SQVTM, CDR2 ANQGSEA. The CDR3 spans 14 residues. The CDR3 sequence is CSARPPTGSSGYTF. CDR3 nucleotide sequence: TGCAGCGCTAGACCTCCGACAGGCTCTAGTGGCTACACCTTC.

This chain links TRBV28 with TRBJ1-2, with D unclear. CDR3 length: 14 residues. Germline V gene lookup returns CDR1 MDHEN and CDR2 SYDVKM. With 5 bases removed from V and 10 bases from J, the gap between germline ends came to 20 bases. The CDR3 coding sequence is TGTGCCAGCAGTCCTCAGACTCTATCAATAGCCTACACCTTC. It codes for CASSPQTLSIAYTF.

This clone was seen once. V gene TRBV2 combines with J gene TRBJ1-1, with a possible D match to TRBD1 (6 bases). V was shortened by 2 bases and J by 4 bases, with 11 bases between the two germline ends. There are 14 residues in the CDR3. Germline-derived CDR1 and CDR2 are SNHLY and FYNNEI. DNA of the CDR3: TGTGCCAGCAGTGAAATGGGAGGGGGCACTGAAGCTTTCTTT. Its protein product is CASSEMGGGTEAFF.

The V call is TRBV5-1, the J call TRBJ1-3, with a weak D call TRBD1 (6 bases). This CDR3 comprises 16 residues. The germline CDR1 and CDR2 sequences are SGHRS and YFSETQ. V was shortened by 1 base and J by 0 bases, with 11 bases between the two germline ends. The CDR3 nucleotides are TGCGCCAGCAGCTTGTCGGGGGGCACCTCTGGAAACACCATATATTTT. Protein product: CASSLSGGTSGNTIYF.

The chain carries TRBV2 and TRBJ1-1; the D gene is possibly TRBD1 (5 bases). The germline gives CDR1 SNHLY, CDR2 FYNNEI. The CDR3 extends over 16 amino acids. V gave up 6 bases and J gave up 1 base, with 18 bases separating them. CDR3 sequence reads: CASRGRTSGRNTEAFF. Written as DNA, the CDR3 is TGTGCCAGCAGGGGGCGGACAAGTGGTCGGAACACTGAAGCTTTCTTT. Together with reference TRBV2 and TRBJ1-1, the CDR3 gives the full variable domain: EPEVTQTPSHQVTQMGQEVILRCVPISNHLYFYWYRQILGQKVEFLVSFYNNEISEKSEIFDDQFSVERPDGSNFTLKIRSTKLEDSAMYFCASRGRTSGRNTEAFFGQGTRLTVV.

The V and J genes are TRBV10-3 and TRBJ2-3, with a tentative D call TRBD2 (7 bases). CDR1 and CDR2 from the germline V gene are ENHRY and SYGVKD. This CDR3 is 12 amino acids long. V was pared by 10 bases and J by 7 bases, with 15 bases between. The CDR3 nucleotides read TGTGCCACCGCCGGGGGGCTGAATACGCAGTATTTT. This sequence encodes CATAGGLNTQYF.

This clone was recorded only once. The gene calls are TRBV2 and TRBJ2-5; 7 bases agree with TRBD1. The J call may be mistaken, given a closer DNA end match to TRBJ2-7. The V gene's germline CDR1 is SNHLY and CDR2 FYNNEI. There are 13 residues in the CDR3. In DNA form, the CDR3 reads TGTGCCAGCAGTGGACAGGGATTAAACGAGCAGTACTTC. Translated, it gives CASSGQGLNEQYF.

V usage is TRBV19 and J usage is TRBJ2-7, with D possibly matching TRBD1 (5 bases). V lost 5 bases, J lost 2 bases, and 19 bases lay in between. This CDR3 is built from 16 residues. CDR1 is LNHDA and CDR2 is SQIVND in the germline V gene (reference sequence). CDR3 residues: CASSAQGSPNAYEQYF. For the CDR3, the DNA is TGTGCCAGTAGTGCCCAGGGCAGCCCTAATGCCTACGAGCAGTACTTC.

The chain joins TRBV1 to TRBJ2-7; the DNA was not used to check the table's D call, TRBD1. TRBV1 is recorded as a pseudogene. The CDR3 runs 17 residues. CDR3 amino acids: CTSSLLREQGPTYEQYF. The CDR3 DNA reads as TGCACCAGCAGCCTCCTCCGCGAACAGGGCCCGACCTACGAGCAGTACTTC.

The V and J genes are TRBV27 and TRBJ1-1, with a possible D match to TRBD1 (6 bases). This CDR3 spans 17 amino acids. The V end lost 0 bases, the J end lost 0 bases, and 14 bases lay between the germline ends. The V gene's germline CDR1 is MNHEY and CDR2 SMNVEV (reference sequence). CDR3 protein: CASSLSGGQPMNTEAFF. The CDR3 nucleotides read TGTGCCAGCAGTTTATCTGGTGGACAGCCCATGAACACTGAAGCTTTCTTT.

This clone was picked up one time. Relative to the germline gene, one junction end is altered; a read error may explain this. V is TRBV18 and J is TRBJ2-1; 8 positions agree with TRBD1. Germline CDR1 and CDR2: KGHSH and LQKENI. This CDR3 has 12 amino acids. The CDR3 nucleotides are TGTGCCAGCTCACCACTGGAGACAGGGGTAATCTTC. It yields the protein CASSPLETGVIF.

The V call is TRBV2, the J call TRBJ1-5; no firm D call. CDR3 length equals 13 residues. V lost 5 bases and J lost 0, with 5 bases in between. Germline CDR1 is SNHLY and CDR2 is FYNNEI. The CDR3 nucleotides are TGTGCCAGCAGTCGAGATAGCAATCAGCCCCAGCATTTT. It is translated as CASSRDSNQPQHF.

Here the CDR3 DNA reads TGTGCTAGTGGTTTGGTGCCCAATGGTAGGGGGCCCGTGAAGCGGAACACTGAAGCTTTCTTT. It translates to CASGLVPNGRGPVKRNTEAFF. The J gene is TRBJ1-1, the V gene TRBV12-5; 7 positions match TRBD1. The J segment lost 1 base and the V segment lost 0 bases, leaving 20 bases of the junction unmatched. Germline values: CDR1 LGHNT, CDR2 FRNRAP. The CDR3 contains 21 residues. The full variable domain, completed using reference TRBV12-5 and TRBJ1-1, is DARVTQTPRHKVTEMGQEVTMRCQPILGHNTVFWYRQTMMQGLELLAYFRNRAPLDDSGMPKDRFSAEMPDATLATLKIQPSEPRDSAVYFCASGLVPNGRGPVKRNTEAFFGQGTRLTVV.

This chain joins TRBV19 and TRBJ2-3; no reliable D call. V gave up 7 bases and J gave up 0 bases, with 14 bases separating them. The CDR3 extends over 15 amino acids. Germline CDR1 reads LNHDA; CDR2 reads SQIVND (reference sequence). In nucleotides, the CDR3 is TGTGCCAGTACCGGAGACCCTCTTAGCACAGATACGCAGTATTTT. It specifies CASTGDPLSTDTQYF.

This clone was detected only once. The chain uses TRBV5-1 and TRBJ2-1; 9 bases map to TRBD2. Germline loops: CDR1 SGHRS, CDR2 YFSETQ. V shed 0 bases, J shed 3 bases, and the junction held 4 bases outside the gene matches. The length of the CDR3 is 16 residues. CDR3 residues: CASSLEASGDYNEQFF. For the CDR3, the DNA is TGCGCCAGCAGCTTGGAGGCTAGCGGGGACTACAATGAGCAGTTCTTC.

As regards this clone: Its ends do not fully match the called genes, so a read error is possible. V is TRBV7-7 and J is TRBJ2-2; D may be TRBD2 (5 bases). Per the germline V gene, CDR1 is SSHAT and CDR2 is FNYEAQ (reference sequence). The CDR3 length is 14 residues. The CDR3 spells CASSSGVNAGELFF. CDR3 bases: TGTGCCAGCAGCTCCGGGGTGAACGCCGGGGAGCTGTTTTTT.

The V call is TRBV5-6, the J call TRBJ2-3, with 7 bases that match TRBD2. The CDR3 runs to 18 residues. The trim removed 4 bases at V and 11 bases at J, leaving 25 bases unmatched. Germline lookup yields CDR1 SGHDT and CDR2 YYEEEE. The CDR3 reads CASSMGGVGLGTWYMQYF. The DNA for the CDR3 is TGTGCCAGCAGCATGGGGGGGGTGGGCCTCGGCACTTGGTATATGCAGTATTTT.

CDR3 coding DNA: TGTGCCAGCTCACCAGCTAGCGGGACCACCGGGGAGCTGTTTTTT. It translates to CASSPASGTTGELFF. The V and J genes are TRBV18 and TRBJ2-2; 9 bases are shared with TRBD2. There are 15 residues in the CDR3. The J segment lost 4 bases and the V segment lost 2 bases, leaving 2 bases of the junction unmatched. The V gene's germline CDR1 is KGHSH and CDR2 LQKENI.

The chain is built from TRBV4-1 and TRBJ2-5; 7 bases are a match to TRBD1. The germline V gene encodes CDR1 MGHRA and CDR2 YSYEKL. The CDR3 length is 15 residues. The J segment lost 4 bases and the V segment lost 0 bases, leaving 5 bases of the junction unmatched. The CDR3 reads CASSQEGRGLETQYF. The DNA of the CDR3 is TGCGCCAGCAGCCAAGAAGGCAGGGGGTTAGAGACCCAGTACTTC.

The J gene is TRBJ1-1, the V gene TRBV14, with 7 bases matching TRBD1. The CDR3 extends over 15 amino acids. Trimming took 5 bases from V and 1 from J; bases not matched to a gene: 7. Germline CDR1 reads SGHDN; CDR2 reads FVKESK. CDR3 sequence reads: CASSIRTGRNTEAFF. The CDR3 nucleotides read TGTGCCAGCAGCATAAGGACAGGTAGGAACACTGAAGCTTTCTTT.

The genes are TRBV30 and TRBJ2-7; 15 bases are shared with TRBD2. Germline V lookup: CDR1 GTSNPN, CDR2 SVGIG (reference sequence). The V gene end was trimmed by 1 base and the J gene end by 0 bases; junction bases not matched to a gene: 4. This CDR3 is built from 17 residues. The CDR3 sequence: CAWSGGLAGGGSYEQYF. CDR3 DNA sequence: TGTGCCTGGAGTGGGGGACTAGCGGGAGGAGGCTCCTACGAGCAGTACTTC.

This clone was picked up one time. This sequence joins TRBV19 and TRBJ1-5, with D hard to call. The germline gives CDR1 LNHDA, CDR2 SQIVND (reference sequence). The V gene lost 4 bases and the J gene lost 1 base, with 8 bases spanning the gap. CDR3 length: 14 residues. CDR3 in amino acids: CASSRAPSNQPQHF. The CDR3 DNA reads TGTGCCAGTAGTAGGGCCCCGAGCAATCAGCCCCAGCATTTT.

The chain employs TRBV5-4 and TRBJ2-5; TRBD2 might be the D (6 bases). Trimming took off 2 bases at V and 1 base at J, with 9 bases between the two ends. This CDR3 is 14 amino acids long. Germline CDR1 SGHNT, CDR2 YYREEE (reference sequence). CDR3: CASSFAGLQETQYF. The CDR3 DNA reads TGTGCCAGCAGCTTCGCGGGACTCCAAGAGACCCAGTACTTC.

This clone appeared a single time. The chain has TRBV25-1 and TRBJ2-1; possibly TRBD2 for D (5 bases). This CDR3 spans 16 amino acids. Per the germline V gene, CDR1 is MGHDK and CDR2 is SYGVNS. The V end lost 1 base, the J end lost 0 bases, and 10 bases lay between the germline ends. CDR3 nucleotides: TGTGCCAGCAGTGAATCGGAGGAGAGCTCCTACAATGAGCAGTTCTTC. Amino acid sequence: CASSESEESSYNEQFF.

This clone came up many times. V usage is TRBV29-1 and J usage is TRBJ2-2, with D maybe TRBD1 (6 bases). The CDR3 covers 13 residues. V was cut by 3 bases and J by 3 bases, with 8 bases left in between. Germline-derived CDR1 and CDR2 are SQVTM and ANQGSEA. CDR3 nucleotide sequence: TGCAGCGTTGACAGGGGATACACCGGGGAGCTGTTTTTT. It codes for CSVDRGYTGELFF.